The rows below give T cell receptor beta chains drawn from one sample of a study of identical twins. TCRdb re-analysed the 5' RACE reads in MiXCR, keeping a single row per CDR3 protein. The sample gives 350,000 to 500,000 distinct CDR3 sequences, roughly 18% of which show up once; approximately 12% is in the top ten. Material for sequencing was naive T cells sorted from blood. The origin of the receptors is a man aged 50 or older in good health. Both conserved end residues are trimmed from each CDR3. Fields, in order: D gene, V gene, J gene, CDR3 protein. D genes are given only for firm matches.

TRBD2,TRBV2,TRBJ2-5,ASSHISVRREIWTETQY
-,TRBV11-2,TRBJ2-5,ASSLYRAQTQY
-,TRBV7-6,TRBJ2-1,ASSLGAGMNNEQF
TRBD1,TRBV20-1,TRBJ1-6,SARSGQGASYNSPLH
-,TRBV20-1,TRBJ2-3,SVGQERTDTQY
-,TRBV10-3,TRBJ2-1,ATGDSYTQF
-,TRBV7-9,TRBJ2-3,ASSLSVSTDTQY
-,TRBV6-2/TRBV6-3,TRBJ1-2,ASSYSSGTVGYT
-,TRBV5-1,TRBJ2-7,ASSLGHSYEQY
-,TRBV9,TRBJ2-1,ASSGGLDNEQF
-,TRBV20-1,TRBJ1-1,SARGIARGGDTEAF
-,TRBV20-1,TRBJ2-5,SARDFGRKTQY
TRBD1,TRBV5-1,TRBJ2-7,ASSQGQGTYEQY
TRBD2,TRBV7-9,TRBJ2-7,ASSLSPSGSYEQY
-,TRBV25-1,TRBJ2-3,ASSVGSAQGLKQY
TRBD2,TRBV20-1,TRBJ2-3,SASYSGGADTQY
-,TRBV20-1,TRBJ1-5,SARPGGALSNQPQH
-,TRBV20-1,TRBJ2-7,SARDLGQTGGEQY
TRBD2,TRBV5-1,TRBJ2-7,ASSWTSGTYEQY
-,TRBV7-9,TRBJ2-5,ASSSSGFQETQY
-,TRBV7-2,TRBJ1-2,ASSLGIASLANYGYT
TRBD2,TRBV9,TRBJ2-1,ASSGLAGALNEQF
-,TRBV7-2,TRBJ2-3,ASSLEGRWRDTQY
-,TRBV10-3,TRBJ2-1,ANGFGQDYNEQF
-,TRBV15,TRBJ2-5,ATSRGKGVETQY
-,TRBV7-9,TRBJ2-4,ASRDIAKNIQY
-,TRBV3-1,TRBJ1-2,ASSQEGGRGYGYT
TRBD2,TRBV27,TRBJ2-7,ASRTSGRAYEQY
-,TRBV4-1,TRBJ1-4,ASSQIPGSANEKLF
-,TRBV10-3,TRBJ2-7,AITPGHRYEQY
TRBD2,TRBV19,TRBJ2-1,ASTLTSGNYNEQF
-,TRBV28,TRBJ1-5,ASTRSNQPQH
TRBD1,TRBV12-3/TRBV12-4,TRBJ1-6,ASSSTGTGGFSPLH
-,TRBV5-1,TRBJ2-7,ASSLAGDVDEQY
-,TRBV20-1,TRBJ2-3,SAREARGRRTDTQY
TRBD1,TRBV20-1,TRBJ2-1,SARGGDRAYNEQF
TRBD2,TRBV20-1,TRBJ2-1,SAPHYGRGAYNEQF
TRBD1,TRBV12-3/TRBV12-4,TRBJ2-7,ASSLARDRSQHEQY
TRBD1,TRBV5-1,TRBJ2-2,ASSLAGTGNTGELF
TRBD2,TRBV29-1,TRBJ2-3,SGTGGGTFTDTQY
-,TRBV20-1,TRBJ2-7,SASPRSRIYEQY
TRBD2,TRBV20-1,TRBJ2-3,SAEGLAGRTDTQY
-,TRBV10-3,TRBJ2-5,AISGIHGGGALETQY
-,TRBV29-1,TRBJ2-7,SVGPASGSYEQY
-,TRBV4-2,TRBJ2-2,ASSHLTTSGGTGELF
TRBD1,TRBV5-1,TRBJ2-5,ASSLGTGSLVETQY
TRBD1,TRBV28,TRBJ1-4,ASKGQGRAPTNEKLF
-,TRBV29-1,TRBJ2-1,SVRTGFDEQF
TRBD2,TRBV10-3,TRBJ2-1,AISALAGDNEQF
-,TRBV6-5,TRBJ2-6,ASSYSMGSGANVLT
TRBD2,TRBV7-8,TRBJ2-1,ASSLATLAGGWNEQF
TRBD1,TRBV27,TRBJ2-2,ATQLGQGGTGELF